Below, 4 T cell receptor beta chains from the same sample are listed, as sequenced in a study of OX40 agonist ivuxolimab in advanced cancers. TCRdb's table, derived via immunoSEQ multiplex PCR, lists solely in-frame clones and lacks some. Altogether some 60,000 clones are present, around 83% being singletons, with the ten largest covering roughly 4%. This sample comprised CD4+ or CD8+ T cells sorted from blood, obtained in a trial of the OX40 agonist ivuxolimab. Receptor source: an adult with an advanced solid tumor such as melanoma, head and neck, liver or kidney cancer.

The chain uses TRBV18 and TRBJ1-5; D is ambiguous. The germline V gene encodes CDR1 KGHSH and CDR2 LQKENI. This CDR3 is 12 amino acids long. Trimming took 5 bases from V and 5 from J, leaving 7 bases between them. CDR3 DNA: TGTGCCAGCTCATCCACAGATCAGCCCCAGCATTTT. This translates into CASSSTDQPQHF.

The gene calls are TRBV7-9 and TRBJ2-5; D call uncertain. The CDR3 loop spans 14 amino acids. The V end lost 6 bases, the J end lost 4 bases, and 15 bases lay between the germline ends. Per germline, CDR1 SEHNR and CDR2 FQNEAQ (reference sequence). CDR3 nucleotides: TGTGCCAGCAGTTTCGTCTGGTTGGGAGAGACCCAGTACTTC. Translation gives CASSFVWLGETQYF.

This chain uses TRBV6-5 with TRBJ1-1; D is possibly TRBD1 (6 bases). CDR3 length: 15 residues. Per the germline V gene, CDR1 is MNHEY and CDR2 is SVGAGI. The germline V and J ends were trimmed by 2 bases and 0 bases, with 10 bases remaining between them. The CDR3 region is CASSYGGEVNTEAFF. The DNA for the CDR3 is TGTGCCAGCAGTTACGGGGGCGAGGTGAACACTGAAGCTTTCTTT.

The V gene is TRBV5-1, the J gene TRBJ1-1, with 11 bases lining up with TRBD1. This CDR3 has 14 residues. Trimming cost V 4 bases and J 5 bases; bases outside gene matches: 4. In germline, CDR1 is SGHRS, CDR2 YFSETQ. CDR3 DNA sequence: TGCGCCAGCAGCCTGGGGACAGGGGGTACTGAAGCTTTCTTT. Its protein is CASSLGTGGTEAFF.